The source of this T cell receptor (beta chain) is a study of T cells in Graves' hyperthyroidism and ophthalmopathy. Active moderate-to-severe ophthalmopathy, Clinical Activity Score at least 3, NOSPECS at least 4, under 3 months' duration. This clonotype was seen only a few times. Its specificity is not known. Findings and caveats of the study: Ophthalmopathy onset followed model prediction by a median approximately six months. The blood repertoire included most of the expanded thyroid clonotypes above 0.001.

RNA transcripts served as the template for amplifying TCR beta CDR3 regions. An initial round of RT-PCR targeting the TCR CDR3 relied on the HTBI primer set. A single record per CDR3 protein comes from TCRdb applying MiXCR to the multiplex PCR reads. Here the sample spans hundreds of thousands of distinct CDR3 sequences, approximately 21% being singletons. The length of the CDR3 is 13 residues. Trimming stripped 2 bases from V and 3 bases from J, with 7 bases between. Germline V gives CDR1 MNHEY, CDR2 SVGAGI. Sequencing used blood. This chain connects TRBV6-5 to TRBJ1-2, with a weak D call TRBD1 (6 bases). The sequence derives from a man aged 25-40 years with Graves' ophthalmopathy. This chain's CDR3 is CASSYEGDYGYTF. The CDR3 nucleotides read TGTGCCAGCAGTTACGAGGGGGACTATGGCTACACCTTC.